This entry describes one TCR beta chain. TCRdb keeps only in-frame clones here, not all; method: immunoSEQ multiplex PCR. The table shows 250,000 to 300,000 clones, with more than 75% occurring only once. V lost 4 bases, J lost 0 bases, and 16 bases lay in between. The CDR3 is made up of 17 amino acids. Germline lookup yields CDR1 LNHDA and CDR2 SQIVND (reference sequence). Recruits, aged roughly 18 to 90 years, lived in approximately 26 US areas. This sample is drawn from a study of blood T cell repertoires in COVID-19. Study details: All recovered Cohort 3 donors got two negative PCRs, got clearance, or saw symptom resolution. The origin of the acute and convalescent COVID-19 samples was the United States, Italy and Spain. T cells, B-cell-depleted T cells, or PBMCs provided the cDNA or gDNA that served as material.

Sequenced: PBMCs or T cells enriched from blood (not recorded which). This receptor was identified in an older woman in a cohort exposed to, infected with or recovered from COVID-19 (not recorded which). The chain employs TRBV19 and TRBJ2-1; D unclear. CDR3 bases: TGTGCCAGTAGTAACCCTTGGAGCGTAGACTCCTACAATGAGCAGTTCTTC. Translation: CASSNPWSVDSYNEQFF.